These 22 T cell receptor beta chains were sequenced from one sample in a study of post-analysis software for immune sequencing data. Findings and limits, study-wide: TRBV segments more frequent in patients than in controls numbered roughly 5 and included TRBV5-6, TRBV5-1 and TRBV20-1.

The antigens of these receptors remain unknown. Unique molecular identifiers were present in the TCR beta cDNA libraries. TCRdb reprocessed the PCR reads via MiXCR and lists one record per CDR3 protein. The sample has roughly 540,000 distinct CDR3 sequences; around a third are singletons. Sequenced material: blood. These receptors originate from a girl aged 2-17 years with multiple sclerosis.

In DNA form, the CDR3 reads TGTGCCAGCAGCATCGGGACAGGGGACGGCTACACCTTC. Translation: CASSIGTGDGYTF. J is TRBJ1-2 and V is TRBV11-1, with TRBD1 identical over 10 bases. CDR1 and CDR2 (germline): SGHAT, FQDESV (reference sequence). The CDR3 is 13 residues long. The ends lost 5 bases at V and 8 bases at J; junction bases unmatched: 5.

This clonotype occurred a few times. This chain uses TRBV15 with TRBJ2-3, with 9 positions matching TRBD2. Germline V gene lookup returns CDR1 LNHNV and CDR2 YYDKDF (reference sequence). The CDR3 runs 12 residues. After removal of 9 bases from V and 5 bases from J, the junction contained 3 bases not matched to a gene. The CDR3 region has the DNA TGTGCCACGGGACTAGCAGGAGATACGCAGTATTTT. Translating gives CATGLAGDTQYF.

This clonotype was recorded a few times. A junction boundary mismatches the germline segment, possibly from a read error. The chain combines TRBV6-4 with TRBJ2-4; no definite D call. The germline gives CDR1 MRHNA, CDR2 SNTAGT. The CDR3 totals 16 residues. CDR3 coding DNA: TGTGCCAGCAGTGACTCGGTGTATCCAACCAAAAACGTTCAGTACTTC. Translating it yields CASSDSVYPTKNVQYF.

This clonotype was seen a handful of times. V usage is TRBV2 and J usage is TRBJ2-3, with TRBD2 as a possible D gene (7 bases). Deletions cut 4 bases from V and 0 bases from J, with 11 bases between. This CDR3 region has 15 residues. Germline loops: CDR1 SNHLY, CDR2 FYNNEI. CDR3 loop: CASSAAGASTDTQYF. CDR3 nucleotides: TGTGCCAGCAGTGCTGCGGGGGCCAGCACAGATACGCAGTATTTT.

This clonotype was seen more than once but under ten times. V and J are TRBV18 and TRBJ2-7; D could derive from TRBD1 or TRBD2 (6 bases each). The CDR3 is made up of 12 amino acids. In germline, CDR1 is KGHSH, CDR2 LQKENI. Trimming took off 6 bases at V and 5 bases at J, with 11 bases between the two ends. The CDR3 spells CASSARGDEQYF. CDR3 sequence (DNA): TGTGCCAGCTCTGCAAGGGGGGACGAGCAGTACTTC.

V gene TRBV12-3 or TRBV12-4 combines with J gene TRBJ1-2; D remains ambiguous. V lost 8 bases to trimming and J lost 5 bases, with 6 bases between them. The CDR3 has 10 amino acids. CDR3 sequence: CASLGYGYTF. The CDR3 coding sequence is TGTGCCAGCCTCGGGTATGGCTACACCTTC.

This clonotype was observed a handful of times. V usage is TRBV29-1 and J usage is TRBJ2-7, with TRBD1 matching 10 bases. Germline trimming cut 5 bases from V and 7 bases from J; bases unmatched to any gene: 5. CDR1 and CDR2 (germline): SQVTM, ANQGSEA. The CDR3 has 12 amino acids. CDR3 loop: CSVRQGAGEQYF. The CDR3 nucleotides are TGCAGCGTTAGACAGGGGGCCGGGGAGCAGTACTTC.

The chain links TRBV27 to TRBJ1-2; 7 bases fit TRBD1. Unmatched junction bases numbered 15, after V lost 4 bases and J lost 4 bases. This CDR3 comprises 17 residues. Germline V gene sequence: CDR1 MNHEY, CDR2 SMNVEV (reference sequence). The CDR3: CASSYLPGQNKPYGYTF. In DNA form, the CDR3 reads TGTGCCAGCAGTTACCTCCCGGGACAGAACAAACCCTATGGCTACACCTTC.

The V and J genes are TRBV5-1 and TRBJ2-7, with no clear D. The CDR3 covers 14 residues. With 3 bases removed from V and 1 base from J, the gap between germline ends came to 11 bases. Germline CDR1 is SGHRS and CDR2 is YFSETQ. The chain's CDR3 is CASSWGSASYEQYF. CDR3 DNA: TGCGCCAGCAGCTGGGGAAGCGCTTCCTACGAGCAGTACTTC. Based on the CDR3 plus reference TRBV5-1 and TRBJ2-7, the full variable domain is KAGVTQTPRYLIKTRGQQVTLSCSPISGHRSVSWYQQTPGQGLQFLFEYFSETQRNKGNFPGRFSGRQFSNSRSEMNVSTLELGDSALYLCASSWGSASYEQYFGPGTRLTVT.

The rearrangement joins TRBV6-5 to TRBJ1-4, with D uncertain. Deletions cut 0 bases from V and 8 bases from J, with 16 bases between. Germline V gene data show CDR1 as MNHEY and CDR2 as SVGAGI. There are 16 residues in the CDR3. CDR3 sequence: CASSYSNNLLGEKLFF. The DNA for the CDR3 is TGTGCCAGCAGTTACTCTAACAACCTCCTAGGGGAAAAACTGTTTTTT.

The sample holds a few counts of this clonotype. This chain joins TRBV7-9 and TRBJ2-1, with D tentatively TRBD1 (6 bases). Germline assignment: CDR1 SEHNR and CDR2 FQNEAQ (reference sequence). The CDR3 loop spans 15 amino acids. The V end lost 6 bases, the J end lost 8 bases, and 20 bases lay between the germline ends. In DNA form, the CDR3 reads TGTGCCAGCAGTCCGACCGTCCTACAGGGATATGAGCAGTTCTTC. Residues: CASSPTVLQGYEQFF.

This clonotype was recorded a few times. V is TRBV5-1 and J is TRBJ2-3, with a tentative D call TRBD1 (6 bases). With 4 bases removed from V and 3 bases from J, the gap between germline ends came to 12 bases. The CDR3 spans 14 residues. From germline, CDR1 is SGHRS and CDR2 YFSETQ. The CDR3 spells CASSAIQGTDTQYF. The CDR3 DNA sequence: TGCGCCAGCAGCGCAATCCAGGGGACAGATACGCAGTATTTT.

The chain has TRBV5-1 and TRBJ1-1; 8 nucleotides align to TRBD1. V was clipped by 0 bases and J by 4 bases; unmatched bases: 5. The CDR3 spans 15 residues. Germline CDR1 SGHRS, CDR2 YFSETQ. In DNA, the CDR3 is TGCGCCAGCAGCTTGGGAGTCACAGGGGGCACTGAAGCTTTCTTT. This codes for CASSLGVTGGTEAFF.

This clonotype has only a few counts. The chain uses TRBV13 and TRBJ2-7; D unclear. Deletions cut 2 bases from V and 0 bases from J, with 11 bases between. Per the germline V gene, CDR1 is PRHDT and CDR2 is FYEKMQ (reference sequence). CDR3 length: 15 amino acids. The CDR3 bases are TGTGCCAGCAGCTTAAAGGCAAGAAGCTCCTACGAGCAGTACTTC. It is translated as CASSLKARSSYEQYF.

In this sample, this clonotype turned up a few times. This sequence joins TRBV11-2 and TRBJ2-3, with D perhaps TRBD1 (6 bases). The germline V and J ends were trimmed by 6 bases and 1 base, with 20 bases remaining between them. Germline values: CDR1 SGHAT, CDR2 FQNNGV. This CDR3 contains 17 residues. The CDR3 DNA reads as TGTGCCAGCAGTTCCCGCCCGAGGGGGAGAGGCACAGATACGCAGTATTTT. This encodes CASSSRPRGRGTDTQYF.

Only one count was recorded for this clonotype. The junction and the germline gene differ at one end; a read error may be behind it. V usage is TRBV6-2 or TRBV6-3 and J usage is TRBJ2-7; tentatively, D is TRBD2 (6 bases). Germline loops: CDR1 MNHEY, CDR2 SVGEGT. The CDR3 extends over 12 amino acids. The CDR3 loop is CATRGLSYELYF. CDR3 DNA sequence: TGTGCCACCCGCGGACTAAGCTACGAGCTGTACTTC.

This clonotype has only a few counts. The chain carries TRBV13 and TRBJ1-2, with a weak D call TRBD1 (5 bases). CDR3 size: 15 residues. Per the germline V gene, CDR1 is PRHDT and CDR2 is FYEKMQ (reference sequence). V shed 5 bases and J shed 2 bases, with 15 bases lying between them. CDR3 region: CASSPTLRDNYGYTF. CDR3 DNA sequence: TGTGCCAGCAGCCCTACCCTTCGGGACAACTATGGCTACACCTTC.

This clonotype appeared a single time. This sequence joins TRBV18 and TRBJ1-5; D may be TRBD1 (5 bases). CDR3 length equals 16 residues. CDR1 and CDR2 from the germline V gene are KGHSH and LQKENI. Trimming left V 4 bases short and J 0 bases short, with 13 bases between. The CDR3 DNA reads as TGTGCCAGCTCACGGACACCTCCTAATAGCAATCAGCCCCAGCATTTT. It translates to CASSRTPPNSNQPQHF.

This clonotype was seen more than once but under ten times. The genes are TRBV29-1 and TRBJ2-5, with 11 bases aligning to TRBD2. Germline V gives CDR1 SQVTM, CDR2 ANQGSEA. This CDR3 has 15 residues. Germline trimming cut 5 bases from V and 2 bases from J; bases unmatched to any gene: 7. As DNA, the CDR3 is TGCAGCGTTTCGGGACTAGCGGCAAATCAAGAGACCCAGTACTTC. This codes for CSVSGLAANQETQYF.

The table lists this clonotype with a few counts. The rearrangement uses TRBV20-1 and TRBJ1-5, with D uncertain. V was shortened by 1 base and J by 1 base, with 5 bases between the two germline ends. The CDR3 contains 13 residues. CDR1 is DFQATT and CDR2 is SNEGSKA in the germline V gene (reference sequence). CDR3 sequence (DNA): TGCAGTGCTAGAGGGGTAAGCAATCAGCCCCAGCATTTT. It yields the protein CSARGVSNQPQHF.

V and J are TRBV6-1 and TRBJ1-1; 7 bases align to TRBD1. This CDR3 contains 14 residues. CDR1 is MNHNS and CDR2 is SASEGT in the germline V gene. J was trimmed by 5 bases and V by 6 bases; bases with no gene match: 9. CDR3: CASSPRPQGTEAFF. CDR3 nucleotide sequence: TGTGCCAGCAGCCCCCGGCCACAGGGGACTGAAGCTTTCTTT.

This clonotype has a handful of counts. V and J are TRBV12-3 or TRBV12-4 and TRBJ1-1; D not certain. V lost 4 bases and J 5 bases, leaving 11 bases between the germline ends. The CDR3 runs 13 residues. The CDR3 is CASSYGYGTEAFF. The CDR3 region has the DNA TGTGCCAGCAGTTACGGGTATGGGACTGAAGCTTTCTTT.